This passage covers 6 T cell receptor beta chains from one sample sequenced in a study of blood T cell repertoires in COVID-19. Profiling relied on immunoSEQ multiplex PCR, and the TCRdb table lists in-frame clones only, not all of them. This table has 200,000 to 300,000 clones, 83% appearing once. Source material: PBMCs or T cells enriched from blood (not recorded which). Source of these receptors: a woman between 35 and 50 years old who had been exposed to COVID-19.

This chain links TRBV28 with TRBJ1-2; no clear D gene. V shed 7 bases and J shed 0 bases, with 9 bases lying between them. The CDR3 loop spans 13 amino acids. Germline V lookup: CDR1 MDHEN, CDR2 SYDVKM. For the CDR3, the DNA is TGTGCCAGCACCGGAGTCGCTAACTATGGCTACACCTTC. Its protein is CASTGVANYGYTF.

V gene TRBV28 combines with J gene TRBJ1-4; perhaps TRBD1 as D (6 bases). Germline assignment: CDR1 MDHEN and CDR2 SYDVKM. The ends were cut back, 4 bases at V and 8 bases at J, with 14 bases in the middle. The CDR3 totals 14 residues. Here the CDR3 DNA reads TGTGCCAGCAGTTCGGTGGACAGATCCGAAAAACTGTTTTTT. It specifies CASSSVDRSEKLFF.

The rearrangement joins TRBV24-1 to TRBJ2-3; 9 bases align to TRBD2. CDR3 length: 13 amino acids. Germline lookup yields CDR1 KGHDR and CDR2 SFDVKD. The V and J ends lost 1 base and 14 bases, in that order; junction bases with no gene match: 6. The CDR3, as DNA: TGTGCCACCAGTGATTTCTCGCGGGGGGGCTGGTATTTT. Its translation: CATSDFSRGGWYF.

This clone has just a few counts. The chain recombines TRBV7-2 with TRBJ2-7; D not certain. The V gene's germline CDR1 is SGHTA and CDR2 FQGNSA. The CDR3 contains 13 residues. The V and J ends lost 3 bases and 6 bases respectively, with 12 bases between them. CDR3 sequence: CASSLPQSGEQYF. The CDR3 DNA is TGTGCCAGCAGCTTGCCTCAGTCTGGCGAGCAGTACTTC.

J is TRBJ2-7 and V is TRBV7-2; 8 bases fit TRBD2. CDR1 is SGHTA, CDR2 FQGNSA, per germline. The CDR3 spans 16 residues. With 2 bases clipped from V and 0 bases from J, the junction kept 6 bases outside the gene matches. CDR3 protein: CASSLTGGLLSYEQYF. The CDR3 bases are TGTGCCAGCAGCTTAACGGGGGGGCTCCTCTCCTACGAGCAGTACTTC.

The chain couples TRBV10-3 to TRBJ1-2, with 7 bases lining up with TRBD1. Trimming cost V 3 bases and J 4 bases; bases outside gene matches: 5. This CDR3 contains 14 residues. CDR1 and CDR2 from the germline V gene are ENHRY and SYGVKD. Here the CDR3 reads CAISDRGVGYGYTF. The CDR3, as DNA: TGTGCCATCAGTGACAGGGGGGTGGGCTATGGCTACACCTTC.